These 27 T cell receptor beta chains share one sample of origin, sequenced in a study of tumor and adjacent non-tumor tissue in lung cancer. A modified ARM-PCR protocol with three rounds of nested PCR amplified TCRbeta. Each CDR3 protein is one row after TCRdb ran MiXCR on the multiplex PCR reads. The table records approximately 120,000 distinct CDR3 sequences, approximately 82% of them present only once. RNA was extracted from bulk tissue without any cell sorting. The sequenced material came from lung tumor tissue. Receptor source: a woman in her fifties or sixties with non-small cell lung cancer.

Ten or more counts support this clonotype. This chain joins TRBV12-3 or TRBV12-4 and TRBJ2-7, with TRBD1 identical over 7 bases. The V and J ends lost 4 bases and 4 bases, in that order; junction bases with no gene match: 7. The CDR3 is 14 residues long. CDR3 coding DNA: TGTGCCAGCAGTTCCGGGACAGTCCGATACGAGCAGTACTTC. Its translation: CASSSGTVRYEQYF.

Points on this clonotype: Compared with germline, one end of the junction differs, possibly owing to a read error. This chain uses TRBV4-3 with TRBJ2-7; D perhaps matches TRBD2 (6 bases). The germline gives CDR1 LGHNA, CDR2 YSLEER. The CDR3 covers 14 residues. In nucleotides, the CDR3 is TGCACCAGTAGCCTAGCGAGCGGACCCTACGAGCAGTACTTC. Translated, it gives CTSSLASGPYEQYF.

Points on this clonotype: This may come from a read error, since a much larger clone is one base off. J is TRBJ1-2 and V is TRBV6-1, with 7 bases lining up with TRBD1. Germline loops: CDR1 MNHNS, CDR2 SASEGT. This CDR3 spans 13 amino acids. The CDR3 sequence is CASREGQDVGYTF. The CDR3 DNA sequence: TGTGCCAGCAGAGAAGGACAGGACGTTGGCTACACCTTC.

There are many counts of this clonotype. The rearrangement uses TRBV29-1 and TRBJ1-1, with TRBD1 matching over 7 bases. The CDR3 extends over 12 amino acids. Germline V gene data show CDR1 as SQVTM and CDR2 as ANQGSEA. J gave up 2 bases and V 7 bases, and 4 bases lay outside the gene matches. The CDR3 is CSGGTVNTEAFF. CDR3 coding DNA: TGCAGCGGAGGGACAGTTAACACTGAAGCTTTCTTT.

A word on this clonotype: This may come from a read error, since a much larger clone is one base off. The chain recombines TRBV6-1 with TRBJ2-3; 7 bases align to TRBD2. Germline assignment: CDR1 MNHNS and CDR2 SASEGT. This CDR3 has 13 residues. CDR3 protein: CAISETSADTQYF. The DNA for the CDR3 is TGTGCCATCAGTGAAACTAGCGCGGATACGCAGTATTTT.

This CDR3 is CAINNGQGAYETQYF. As DNA, the CDR3 is TGTGCCATCAATAACGGACAGGGGGCTTATGAGACCCAGTACTTC. The genes are TRBV28 and TRBJ2-5; 11 bases agree with TRBD1. This CDR3 has 15 amino acids. With 10 bases clipped from V and 5 bases from J, the junction kept 12 bases outside the gene matches. Germline CDR1 MDHEN, CDR2 SYDVKM.

This clonotype was observed at least ten times. The chain has TRBV20-1 and TRBJ1-2, with D uncertain. Germline lookup yields CDR1 DFQATT and CDR2 SNEGSKA (reference sequence). This CDR3 contains 12 residues. The V gene lost 3 bases and the J gene lost 2 bases, with 7 bases spanning the gap. The CDR3: CSARGGNYGYTF. DNA for the CDR3: TGCAGTGCTAGGGGAGGAAACTATGGCTACACCTTC.

On this clonotype: Possible read error: a much larger clone is one base away. The CDR3 spells CASFRRTGNTEAFF. DNA of the CDR3: TGTGCCAGCTTCCGAAGGACAGGCAACACTGAAGCTTTCTTT. The chain is built from TRBV7-8 and TRBJ1-1; 7 nucleotides agree with TRBD1. The V gene end was trimmed by 8 bases and the J gene end by 2 bases; junction bases not matched to a gene: 8. This CDR3 region has 14 residues. Per germline, CDR1 SGHVS and CDR2 FQNEAQ. The full variable domain, in which reference TRBV7-8 and TRBJ1-1 provide the parts outside the CDR3, is GAGVSQSPRYKVAKRGQDVALRCDPISGHVSLFWYQQALGQGPEFLTYFQNEAQLDKSGLPSDRFFAERPEGSVSTLKIQRTQQEDSAVYLCASFRRTGNTEAFFGQGTRLTVV.

The chain employs TRBV6-7 and TRBJ2-1; D is perhaps TRBD2 (6 bases). TRBV6-7 is marked as an open reading frame, function uncertain. CDR3 length: 17 residues. Trimming pared 7 bases from V and 0 bases from J, leaving 19 bases between. The CDR3 sequence is CASTIRAGTHSYNEQFF. CDR3 DNA: TGTGCCAGCACGATCAGAGCCGGGACTCACTCCTACAATGAGCAGTTCTTC.

Of note for this clonotype: The junction differs from germline at one of its ends, possibly a read error. This sequence joins TRBV11-2 and TRBJ2-4, with a possible D match to TRBD1 (5 bases). The germline V gene encodes CDR1 SGHAT and CDR2 FQNNGV. The CDR3 covers 19 residues. CDR3 in amino acids: CTSSLGVLPLQGVKTIQYF. DNA of the CDR3: TGTACCAGCAGCTTAGGAGTCCTCCCCCTCCAAGGGGTCAAAACCATTCAGTACTTC.

This clonotype appeared a single time. The conserved closing phenylalanine or tryptophan is absent in this CDR3, likely reflecting a read error. This chain joins TRBV11-2 and TRBJ1-6; D unresolved. Germline CDR1 SGHAT, CDR2 FQNNGV. The CDR3 has 14 amino acids. The V end lost 9 bases, the J end lost 6 bases, and 15 bases lay between the germline ends. The CDR3 DNA reads TGTGCCAGTGGCTTAGAAGCAAGTAATTCACCCCTCCACTAT. Protein product: CASGLEASNSPLHY.

To note about this clonotype: The junction shows a germline mismatch at one end, possibly a read error. V gene TRBV11-2 combines with J gene TRBJ2-3, with a weak D call TRBD1 (5 bases). Germline CDR1 SGHAT, CDR2 FQNNGV. The CDR3 runs to 16 residues. The CDR3 coding sequence is TGTGTCAGCAGCTTACGATCACAGGCTAGCACAGATACGCAGTATTTT. Its protein is CVSSLRSQASTDTQYF.

The chain employs TRBV11-3 and TRBJ2-7; tentative D call: TRBD2 (5 bases). Near its end, the DNA agrees better with TRBJ2-1, so the J call may be wrong. Germline CDR1 SGHNT, CDR2 YENEEA. This CDR3 comprises 12 residues. The CDR3 DNA is TGTATCAGCAGCGTCGAGGGATACGAGCAGTTCTTC. It translates to CISSVEGYEQFF.

On this clonotype: An end of the junction does not agree with germline; a read error may underlie this. The gene calls are TRBV28 and TRBJ2-3; D unclear. This CDR3 has 11 residues. Germline CDR1 reads MDHEN; CDR2 reads SYDVKM. CDR3 protein: CASSRVDMQYF. The DNA of the CDR3 is TGTGCCAGCAGTAGGGTCGATATGCAGTATTTT.

To note about this clonotype: The conserved phenylalanine or tryptophan normally closing the CDR3 is absent here, so this likely arose from a read error. The chain links TRBV6-2 or TRBV6-3 to TRBJ2-2; 9 bases match TRBD1. Germline loops: CDR1 MNHEY, CDR2 SVGEGT. The CDR3 extends over 15 amino acids. The CDR3 DNA reads as TGTGCCAGCAGGGGGGACAGGGACGGTTCCGGGAAGCTGTTTTGT. It encodes CASRGDRDGSGKLFC.

The chain couples TRBV11-2 to TRBJ2-7; TRBD2 matches 7 bases. This CDR3 is 15 amino acids long. J lost 5 bases, V lost 3 bases, and 10 bases had no gene match. The germline CDR1 and CDR2 sequences are SGHAT and FQNNGV. CDR3 DNA: TGTGCCAGCAGCTTTTTTCCGAGCGGGAACGACGAGCAGTACTTC. Translated, it gives CASSFFPSGNDEQYF.

This clonotype was detected only once. The CDR3 end shows no conserved phenylalanine or tryptophan, and so a read error is likely. The gene calls are TRBV11-2 and TRBJ2-2, with D perhaps matching TRBD1 or TRBD2 (5 bases each). CDR1 SGHAT and CDR2 FQNNGV come from the germline V gene. The CDR3 loop spans 15 amino acids. This CDR3 is CATSLEWGNTGKLFL. The CDR3, as DNA: TGTGCCACCAGCTTAGAGTGGGGGAACACCGGGAAGCTGTTTTTA.

Note on this clonotype: The CDR3 does not end in the conserved phenylalanine or tryptophan, so this is likely a read error. This chain links TRBV11-1 with TRBJ2-7; D is possibly TRBD1 or TRBD2 (7 bases each). This CDR3 has 16 amino acids. Germline values: CDR1 SGHAT, CDR2 FQDESV (reference sequence). The CDR3 region is CVSSLARQGGSYEQYL. The CDR3 DNA is TGTGTCAGCAGCTTAGCGCGACAGGGAGGGTCCTACGAGCAGTACCTC.

With respect to this clonotype: One end of the junction varies from germline; a read error may be responsible. The rearrangement joins TRBV12-3 or TRBV12-4 to TRBJ2-7; no clear D gene. This CDR3 has 12 amino acids. The CDR3 DNA reads as TGTGCCAGTAGTGGGCCCTCCTACGAGCATTACTTC. It encodes CASSGPSYEHYF.

As concerns this clonotype: This CDR3 is missing its conserved last phenylalanine or tryptophan, likely due to a read error. V and J are TRBV11-2 and TRBJ2-3; D may be TRBD1 or TRBD2 (5 bases each). This CDR3 is 15 amino acids long. Germline CDR1 SGHAT, CDR2 FQNNGV. CDR3 protein: CASSATGTATNTQYC. In nucleotides, the CDR3 is TGTGCTAGCAGCGCCACCGGGACGGCCACAAATACGCAGTATTGT.

A note on this clonotype: Being one base from a much bigger clone, this may be a read error. The V call is TRBV30, the J call TRBJ1-1; the D gene is possibly TRBD1 (6 bases). CDR1 GTSNPN and CDR2 SVGIG come from the germline V gene (reference sequence). The CDR3 runs 11 residues. The CDR3 region has the DNA TGTACCTGGAGTGTGGGGGGCGAAGCTTTCTTT. Protein product: CTWSVGGEAFF.

Concerning this clonotype itself: Its ends do not fully match the called genes, so a read error is possible. The chain carries TRBV11-2 and TRBJ1-2, with a tentative D call TRBD1 (5 bases). CDR1 is SGHAT and CDR2 is FQNNGV in the germline V gene. The CDR3 consists of 15 residues. CDR3 sequence reads: CASSLYLRGSYGYTF. In nucleotides, the CDR3 is TGTGCCAGCAGCCTTTACCTCCGGGGCAGCTATGGCTACACGTTC.

Concerning this clonotype: Relative to the germline gene, one junction end is altered; a read error may explain this. This chain links TRBV6-2 or TRBV6-3 with TRBJ1-5; D might be TRBD1 (5 bases). This CDR3 region has 13 residues. The V gene's germline CDR1 is MNHEY and CDR2 SVGEGT. CDR3 sequence: CAISGTGNQPHHF. The CDR3 DNA follows: TGTGCCATCTCCGGTACAGGCAATCAGCCCCATCATTTT.

This chain connects TRBV11-2 to TRBJ1-5; D gene ambiguous. Germline V gives CDR1 SGHAT, CDR2 FQNNGV. This CDR3 contains 14 residues. The V and J ends lost 2 bases and 3 bases respectively, with 8 bases between them. CDR3 amino acids: CASSLSILNQPQHF. The CDR3 coding sequence is TGTGCCAGCAGCTTATCGATACTCAATCAGCCCCAGCATTTT.

In this sample, this clonotype turned up many times. The chain uses TRBV5-6 and TRBJ2-2; 7 bases line up with TRBD2. The CDR3 loop spans 17 amino acids. Germline CDR1 reads SGHDT; CDR2 reads YYEEEE. Trimming removed 4 bases from V and 0 bases from J; junction bases left unmatched: 9. CDR3 nucleotide sequence: TGTGCCAGCAGCCCCTTGGGAGGGCAGACGAACACCGGGGAGCTGTTTTTT. It yields the protein CASSPLGGQTNTGELFF. Full variable domain (outside the CDR3, taken from reference TRBV5-6 and TRBJ2-2): DAGVTQSPTHLIKTRGQQVTLRCSPKSGHDTVSWYQQALGQGPQFIFQYYEEEERQRGNFPDRFSGHQFPNYSSELNVNALLLGDSALYLCASSPLGGQTNTGELFFGEGSRLTVL.

The V and J genes are TRBV6-2 or TRBV6-3 and TRBJ2-2; 9 nucleotides line up with TRBD1. The V and J ends lost 10 bases and 6 bases, in that order; junction bases with no gene match: 12. The germline gives CDR1 MNHEY, CDR2 SVGEGT. The CDR3 is 15 residues long. CDR3 residues: CANRGDRDGSGELFF. Here the CDR3 DNA reads TGTGCCAATAGGGGGGACAGGGACGGTTCCGGGGAGCTGTTTTTT.

This chain uses TRBV6-4 with TRBJ1-1; D not resolved. The CDR3 is made up of 13 amino acids. Germline assignment: CDR1 MRHNA and CDR2 SNTAGT. V was pared by 2 bases and J by 2 bases, with 6 bases between. The chain's CDR3 is CASSDTANTEAFF. Written as DNA, the CDR3 is TGTGCCAGCAGTGACACAGCTAACACTGAAGCTTTCTTT.